The 17 T cell receptor beta chains below were found in one sample sequenced in a study of blood T cell repertoires in COVID-19. Clones were read by immunoSEQ multiplex PCR, and TCRdb kept only the in-frame ones, dropping some. The data contain some 260,000 clones, around 89% of them singletons. The sample consisted of PBMCs or T cells enriched from blood (not recorded which). These receptor sequences come from a man aged 35 to 55 who had recovered from COVID-19.

This clone has just a few counts. V gene TRBV15 combines with J gene TRBJ2-1; 7 positions agree with TRBD2. Germline assignment: CDR1 LNHNV and CDR2 YYDKDF (reference sequence). V lost 9 bases to trimming and J lost 10 bases; unmatched junction nucleotides: 15. The CDR3 is 14 residues long. The CDR3 loop reads CATSANGGRGEQFF. CDR3 DNA sequence: TGTGCCACGTCAGCGAACGGCGGGAGAGGGGAGCAGTTCTTC.

The rearrangement joins TRBV7-9 to TRBJ1-4; possible D gene TRBD1, 6 bases. Germline values: CDR1 SEHNR, CDR2 FQNEAQ (reference sequence). V was clipped by 1 base and J by 5 bases, with 11 bases between them. This CDR3 spans 15 amino acids. CDR3 sequence: CASSLVAGENEKLFF. CDR3 DNA: TGTGCCAGCAGCTTAGTAGCAGGGGAAAATGAAAAACTGTTTTTT.

The rearrangement joins TRBV27 to TRBJ1-2; TRBD1 is a possible D gene (5 bases). The germline gives CDR1 MNHEY, CDR2 SMNVEV (reference sequence). The CDR3 has 14 amino acids. Trimming removed 5 bases at V and 4 bases at J, with 14 bases between. The CDR3 region has the DNA TGTGCCAGCAGTCGGACACATGGCGTCTATGGCTACACCTTC. It encodes CASSRTHGVYGYTF.

The chain is built from TRBV29-1 and TRBJ1-2; the D gene is possibly TRBD1 (6 bases). Looked up from germline, CDR1 is SQVTM and CDR2 is ANQGSEA. This CDR3 has 13 amino acids. V lost 4 bases and J lost 2, with 11 bases in between. CDR3 nucleotide sequence: TGCAGCGTTGGGGGGGGCGCGAACTATGGCTACACCTTC. Protein product: CSVGGGANYGYTF.

V is TRBV7-9 and J is TRBJ2-3; 8 bases agree with TRBD2. The junction had 5 bases not matched to a gene; V was cut back by 4 bases and J by 2 bases. Germline lookup yields CDR1 SEHNR and CDR2 FQNEAQ (reference sequence). This CDR3 contains 15 residues. CDR3 sequence reads: CASSSAGGPTDTQYF. The CDR3 DNA reads TGTGCCAGCAGCTCCGCGGGGGGACCCACAGATACGCAGTATTTT.

This clone was detected only once. The chain joins TRBV11-3 to TRBJ1-2; D gene unclear. Germline CDR1 SGHNT, CDR2 YENEEA. V was shortened by 1 base and J by 8 bases, with 14 bases between the two germline ends. The CDR3 loop spans 14 amino acids. CDR3 amino acids: CASSLAPGRRGYTF. CDR3 in DNA: TGTGCCAGCAGCTTAGCCCCGGGAAGGAGGGGCTACACCTTC. The full variable domain, in which reference TRBV11-3 and TRBJ1-2 provide the parts outside the CDR3, is EAGVVQSPRYKIIEKKQPVAFWCNPISGHNTLYWYLQNLGQGPELLIRYENEEAVDDSQLPKDRFSAERLKGVDSTLKIQPAELGDSAVYLCASSLAPGRRGYTFGSGTRLTVV.

V gene TRBV7-6 combines with J gene TRBJ2-2, with D perhaps TRBD1 (6 bases). Germline-derived CDR1 and CDR2 are SGHVS and FNYEAQ. Trimming pared 0 bases from V and 8 bases from J, leaving 7 bases between. This CDR3 is built from 13 residues. The CDR3 coding sequence is TGTGCCAGCAGCTTAGCCCAGGGGGGGGAGCTGTTTTTT. It codes for CASSLAQGGELFF.

V gene TRBV2 combines with J gene TRBJ1-3; D is possibly TRBD1 (6 bases). The germline V gene encodes CDR1 SNHLY and CDR2 FYNNEI. V was shortened by 6 bases and J by 0 bases, with 12 bases between the two germline ends. The CDR3 contains 15 residues. CDR3 sequence reads: CASRQGFGSGNTIYF. The DNA of the CDR3 is TGTGCCAGCAGACAGGGTTTCGGCTCTGGAAACACCATATATTTT. Full variable domain (rest looked up from reference TRBV2 and TRBJ1-3): EPEVTQTPSHQVTQMGQEVILRCVPISNHLYFYWYRQILGQKVEFLVSFYNNEISEKSEIFDDQFSVERPDGSNFTLKIRSTKLEDSAMYFCASRQGFGSGNTIYFGEGSWLTVV.

The V gene is TRBV12-3 or TRBV12-4, the J gene TRBJ1-5; D call uncertain. CDR3 length: 13 residues. V shed 1 base and J shed 5 bases, with 6 bases lying between them. CDR3 in amino acids: CASSLERDQPQHF. The CDR3 DNA sequence: TGTGCCAGCAGTTTAGAACGGGATCAGCCCCAGCATTTT.

The chain links TRBV7-2 to TRBJ2-2, with 9 bases lining up with TRBD2. Germline V gene lookup returns CDR1 SGHTA and CDR2 FQGNSA. J gave up 4 bases and V 1 base, and 7 bases lay outside the gene matches. The CDR3 contains 17 residues. The CDR3 DNA follows: TGTGCCAGCAGCTTAGTTGGCGGGAGGGCCGGCACCGGGGAGCTGTTTTTT. It specifies CASSLVGGRAGTGELFF.

V gene TRBV11-3 combines with J gene TRBJ1-2; 8 nucleotides align to TRBD1. The V segment lost 8 bases and the J segment 4 bases; nucleotides outside the gene matches: 12. Germline values: CDR1 SGHNT, CDR2 YENEEA. CDR3 length equals 15 residues. The CDR3 spells CASSIRQGASYGYTF. The CDR3 bases are TGTGCCAGCTCCATAAGGCAGGGGGCGAGCTATGGCTACACCTTC.

The V and J genes are TRBV12-5 and TRBJ1-4; D is possibly TRBD1 (5 bases). The CDR3 sequence is 15 residues long. Per germline, CDR1 LGHNT and CDR2 FRNRAP. With 1 base removed from V and 0 bases from J, the gap between germline ends came to 6 bases. Here the CDR3 reads CASGLGRATNEKLFF. CDR3 coding DNA: TGTGCTAGTGGTTTGGGCAGGGCAACTAATGAAAAACTGTTTTTT.

This chain joins TRBV7-6 and TRBJ1-3; 8 bases match TRBD1. Germline CDR1 SGHVS, CDR2 FNYEAQ. V was clipped by 5 bases and J by 4 bases; unmatched bases: 7. This CDR3 contains 15 residues. The CDR3 DNA follows: TGTGCCAGCAGCGCGACAGGGGATCCCGGAAACACCATATATTTT. It encodes CASSATGDPGNTIYF.

This chain joins TRBV5-1 and TRBJ1-4; 7 positions match TRBD1. This CDR3 region has 14 residues. The germline CDR1 and CDR2 sequences are SGHRS and YFSETQ. V was pared by 4 bases and J by 2 bases, with 2 bases of the junction left unmatched. CDR3 in DNA: TGCGCCAGCAGCCGACAGGGTACTAATGAAAAACTGTTTTTT. Its protein product is CASSRQGTNEKLFF.

The rearrangement uses TRBV28 and TRBJ1-3, with D possibly being TRBD1 (6 bases). Germline CDR1 and CDR2: MDHEN and SYDVKM. V was pared by 7 bases and J by 1 base, with 14 bases between. This CDR3 has 15 residues. CDR3 sequence: CASTPPGVSGNTIYF. In DNA, the CDR3 is TGTGCCAGCACACCCCCAGGGGTATCTGGAAACACCATATATTTT.

The chain uses TRBV18 and TRBJ1-5, with D tentatively TRBD1 (6 bases). This CDR3 is 13 amino acids long. V was trimmed by 3 bases and J by 4 bases, leaving 7 bases between them. CDR1 is KGHSH and CDR2 is LQKENI in the germline V gene. This CDR3 is CASSPDRNQPQHF. The CDR3 DNA is TGTGCCAGCTCACCTGACAGGAATCAGCCCCAGCATTTT.

The chain recombines TRBV7-6 with TRBJ2-7; D is perhaps TRBD2 (5 bases). The CDR3 covers 16 residues. The germline gives CDR1 SGHVS, CDR2 FNYEAQ. V gave up 2 bases and J gave up 5 bases, with 19 bases separating them. CDR3 in amino acids: CASSLLIPGNLDEQYF. The CDR3, as DNA: TGTGCCAGCAGCTTACTCATTCCGGGAAATTTAGACGAGCAGTACTTC.